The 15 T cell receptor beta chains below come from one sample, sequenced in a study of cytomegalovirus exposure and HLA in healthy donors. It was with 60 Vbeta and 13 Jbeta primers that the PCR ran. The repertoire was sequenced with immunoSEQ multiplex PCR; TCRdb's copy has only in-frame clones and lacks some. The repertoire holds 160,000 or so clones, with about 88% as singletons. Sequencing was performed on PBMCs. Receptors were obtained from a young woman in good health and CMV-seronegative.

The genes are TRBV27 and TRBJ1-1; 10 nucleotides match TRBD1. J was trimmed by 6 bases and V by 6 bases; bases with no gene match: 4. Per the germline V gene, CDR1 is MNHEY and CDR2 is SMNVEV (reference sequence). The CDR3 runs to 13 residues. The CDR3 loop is CASRGQGTAEAFF. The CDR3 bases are TGTGCCAGCAGGGGACAGGGGACGGCTGAAGCTTTCTTT.

CDR3 residues: CASSGSSPREQPQHF. The CDR3 DNA reads TGTGCCAGCAGTGGGAGCTCACCTCGGGAGCAGCCCCAGCATTTT. This rearrangement joins TRBV28 to TRBJ1-5, with unresolved D. Trimming pared 5 bases from V and 7 bases from J, leaving 18 bases between. CDR1 and CDR2 from the germline V gene are MDHEN and SYDVKM. The CDR3 has 15 residues.

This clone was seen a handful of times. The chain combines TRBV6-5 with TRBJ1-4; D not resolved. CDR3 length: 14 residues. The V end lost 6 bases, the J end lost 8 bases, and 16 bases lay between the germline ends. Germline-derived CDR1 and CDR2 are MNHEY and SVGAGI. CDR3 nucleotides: TGTGCCAGCAGATCGACGAACGGCGGGGAAAAACTGTTTTTT. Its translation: CASRSTNGGEKLFF.

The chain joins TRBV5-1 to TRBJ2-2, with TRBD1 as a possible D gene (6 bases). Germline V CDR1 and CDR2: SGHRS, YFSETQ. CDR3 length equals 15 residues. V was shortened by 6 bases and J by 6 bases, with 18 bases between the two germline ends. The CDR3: CASTPRQESAGELFF. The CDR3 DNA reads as TGCGCCAGCACCCCCAGACAGGAGTCCGCCGGGGAGCTGTTTTTT.

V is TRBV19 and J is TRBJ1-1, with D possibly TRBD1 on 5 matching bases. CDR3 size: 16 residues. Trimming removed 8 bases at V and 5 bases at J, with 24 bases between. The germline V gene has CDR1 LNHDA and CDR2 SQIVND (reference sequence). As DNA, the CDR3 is TGTGCCAGTGGTGCCCCAGGGTGGATTAAAGGGACTGAAGCTTTCTTT. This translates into CASGAPGWIKGTEAFF.

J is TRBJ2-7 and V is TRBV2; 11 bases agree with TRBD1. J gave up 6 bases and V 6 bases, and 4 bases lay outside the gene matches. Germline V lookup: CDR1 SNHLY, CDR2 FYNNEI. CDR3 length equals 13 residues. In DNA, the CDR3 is TGTGCCAGCAGCGGGACAGGGGGGCGCGAGCAGTACTTC. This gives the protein CASSGTGGREQYF.

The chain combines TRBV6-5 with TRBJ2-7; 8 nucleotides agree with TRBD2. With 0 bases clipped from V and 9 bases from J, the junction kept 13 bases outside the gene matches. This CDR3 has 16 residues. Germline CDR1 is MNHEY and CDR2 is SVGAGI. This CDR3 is CASSYSEGSGVRGQYF. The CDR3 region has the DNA TGTGCCAGCAGTTACTCCGAAGGTAGCGGGGTCCGCGGGCAGTACTTC.

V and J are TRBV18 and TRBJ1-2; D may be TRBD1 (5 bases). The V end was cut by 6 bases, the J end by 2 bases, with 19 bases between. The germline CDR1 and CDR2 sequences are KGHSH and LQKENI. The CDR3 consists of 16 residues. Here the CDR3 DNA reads TGTGCCAGCTCTCCATCGTTCGCCAGGGCAAACTATGGCTACACCTTC. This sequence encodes CASSPSFARANYGYTF.

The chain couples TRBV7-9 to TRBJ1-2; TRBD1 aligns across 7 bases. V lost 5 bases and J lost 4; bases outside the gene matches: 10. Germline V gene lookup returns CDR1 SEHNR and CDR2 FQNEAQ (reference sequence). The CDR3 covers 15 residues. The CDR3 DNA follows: TGTGCCAGCAGCGCTTTTTTTGACAGGGTCTATGGCTACACCTTC. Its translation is CASSAFFDRVYGYTF.

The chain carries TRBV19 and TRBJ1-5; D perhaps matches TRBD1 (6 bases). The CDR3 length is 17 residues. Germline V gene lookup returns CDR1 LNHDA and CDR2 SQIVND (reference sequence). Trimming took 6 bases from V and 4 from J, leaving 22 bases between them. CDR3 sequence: CASRSGMGEGENQPQHF. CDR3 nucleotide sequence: TGTGCCAGTAGGTCGGGGATGGGCGAGGGGGAAAATCAGCCCCAGCATTTT.

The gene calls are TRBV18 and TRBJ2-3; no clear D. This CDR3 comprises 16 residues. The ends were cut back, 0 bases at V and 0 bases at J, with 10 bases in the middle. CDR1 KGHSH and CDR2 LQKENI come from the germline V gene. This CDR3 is CASSPPEVASTDTQYF. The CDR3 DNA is TGTGCCAGCTCACCACCCGAGGTTGCGAGCACAGATACGCAGTATTTT.

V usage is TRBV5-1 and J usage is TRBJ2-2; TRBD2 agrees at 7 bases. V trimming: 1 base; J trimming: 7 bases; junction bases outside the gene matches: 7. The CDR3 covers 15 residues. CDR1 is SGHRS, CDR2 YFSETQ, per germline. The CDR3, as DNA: TGCGCCAGCAGCTTGAATCTAGCGGTTAACGGGGAGCTGTTTTTT. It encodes CASSLNLAVNGELFF.

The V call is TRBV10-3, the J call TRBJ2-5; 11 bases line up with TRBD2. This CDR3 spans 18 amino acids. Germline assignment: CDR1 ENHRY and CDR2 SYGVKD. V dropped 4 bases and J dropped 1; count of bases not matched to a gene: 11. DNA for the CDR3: TGTGCCATCAGTGTGGGGGGCCCTAGCGGGGGGTTCCAAGAGACCCAGTACTTC. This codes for CAISVGGPSGGFQETQYF.

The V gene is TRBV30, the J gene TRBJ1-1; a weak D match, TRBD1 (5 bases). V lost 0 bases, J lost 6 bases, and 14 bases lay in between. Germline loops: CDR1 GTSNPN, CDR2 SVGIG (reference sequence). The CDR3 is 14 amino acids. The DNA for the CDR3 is TGTGCCTGGAGTGTACTGCGACAGAGCTCTGAAGCTTTCTTT. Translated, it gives CAWSVLRQSSEAFF.

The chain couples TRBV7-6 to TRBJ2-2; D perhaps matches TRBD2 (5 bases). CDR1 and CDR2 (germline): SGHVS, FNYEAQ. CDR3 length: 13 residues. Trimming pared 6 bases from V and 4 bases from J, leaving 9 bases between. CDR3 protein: CASRLVPTGELFF. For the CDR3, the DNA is TGTGCCAGCAGACTAGTGCCCACCGGGGAGCTGTTTTTT.